The next 2 T cell receptor beta chains were all read from a single sample in a study of blood T cell repertoires in COVID-19. Using immunoSEQ multiplex PCR, the repertoire was profiled, and TCRdb retains in-frame clones only, with some absent. The sample carries approximately 40,000 clones, roughly 87% recorded once. The sequenced sample consisted of peripheral blood. All receptors come from a woman aged 80 or over in a cohort sampled during active or convalescent COVID-19.

The chain links TRBV11-3 to TRBJ2-7; 9 bases are a match to TRBD1. V gave up 2 bases and J gave up 2 bases; unmatched junction bases: 1. The germline V gene encodes CDR1 SGHNT and CDR2 YENEEA. CDR3 length equals 14 residues. DNA for the CDR3: TGTGCCAGCAGCTTAAACAGGGGGCCCTACGAGCAGTACTTC. Translation: CASSLNRGPYEQYF.

The chain uses TRBV7-6 and TRBJ1-3; 7 positions agree with TRBD1. Germline CDR1 SGHVS, CDR2 FNYEAQ. Trimming at V came to 5 bases and at J to 0 bases, leaving 10 bases not matched to a gene. CDR3 length equals 17 residues. DNA of the CDR3: TGTGCCAGCAGCCTCCTACCGGACAGGAGCTCTGGAAACACCATATATTTT. It encodes CASSLLPDRSSGNTIYF. The full variable domain, rest sourced from reference TRBV7-6 and TRBJ1-3, is GAGVSQSPRYKVTKRGQDVALRCDPISGHVSLYWYRQALGQGPEFLTYFNYEAQQDKSGLPNDRFSAERPEGSISTLTIQRTEQRDSAMYRCASSLLPDRSSGNTIYFGEGSWLTVV.